This T cell receptor (beta chain) was captured by sequencing in a study of cytomegalovirus exposure and HLA in healthy donors. Turning to the study itself: There were under 130 million unique TCR beta sequences, drawn from approximately 190 million T cells, in an earlier analysis. Overall study results and limits: A later analysis linked a missense DCLRE1C variant to TCR beta V- and J-gene trimming. Cytomegalovirus-associated TCR beta chains were listed, numbering approximately 150.

In the case of this clone: Antigen unknown.

V dropped 2 bases and J dropped 5 bases, with 9 bases sitting between them. The length of the CDR3 is 13 residues. CDR1 and CDR2 from the germline V gene are MNHNY and SVGAGI (reference sequence). The primer mix had 60 Vbeta and 13 Jbeta primers. The authors' processing: Unique TCR beta chains totaled roughly 79 million in a later count, with approximately 11 million of them shared. Sequencing was performed with immunoSEQ multiplex PCR; in TCRdb, only in-frame clones are kept and a portion is missing. That table gives V, J and clone size, and the DNA gave D and trimming. The top ten clones hold 5.8% of a sample with some 120,000 clones, 74% of them seen once.

The rearrangement joins TRBV6-6 to TRBJ1-1; D not resolved. The sample comprised PBMCs. This receptor was identified in a woman in her 50s in good health and CMV-seropositive. In DNA, the CDR3 is TGTGCCAGCAGTTACGAGGTGAGGACTGAAGCTTTCTTT. Translation: CASSYEVRTEAFF.